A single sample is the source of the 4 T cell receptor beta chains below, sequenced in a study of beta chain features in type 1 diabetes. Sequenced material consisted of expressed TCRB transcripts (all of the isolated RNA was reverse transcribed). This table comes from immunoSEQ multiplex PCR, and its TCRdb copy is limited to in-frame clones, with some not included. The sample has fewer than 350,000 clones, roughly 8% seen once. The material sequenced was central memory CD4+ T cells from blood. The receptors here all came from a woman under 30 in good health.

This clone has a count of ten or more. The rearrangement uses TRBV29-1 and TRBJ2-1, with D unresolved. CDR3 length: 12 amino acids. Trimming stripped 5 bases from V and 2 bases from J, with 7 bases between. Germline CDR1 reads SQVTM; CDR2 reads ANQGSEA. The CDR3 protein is CSVHGAYNEQFF. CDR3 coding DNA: TGCAGCGTTCATGGCGCCTACAATGAGCAGTTCTTC.

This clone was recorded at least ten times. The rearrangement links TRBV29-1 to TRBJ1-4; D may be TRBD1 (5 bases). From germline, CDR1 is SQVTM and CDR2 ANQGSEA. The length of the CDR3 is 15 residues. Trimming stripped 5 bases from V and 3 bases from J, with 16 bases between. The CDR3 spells CSVRRGVAANEKLFF. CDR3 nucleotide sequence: TGCAGCGTTCGCCGGGGCGTAGCAGCTAATGAAAAACTGTTTTTT.

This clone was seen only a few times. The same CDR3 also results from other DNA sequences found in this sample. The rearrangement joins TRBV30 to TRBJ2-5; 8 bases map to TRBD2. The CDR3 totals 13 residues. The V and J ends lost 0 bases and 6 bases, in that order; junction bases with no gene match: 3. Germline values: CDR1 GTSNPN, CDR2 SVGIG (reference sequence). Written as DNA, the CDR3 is TGTGCCTGGAGTGTACCGGGGGGGAAGACCCAGTACTTC. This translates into CAWSVPGGKTQYF. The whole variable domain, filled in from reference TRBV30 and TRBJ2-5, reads SQTIHQWPATLVQPVGSPLSLECTVEGTSNPNLYWYRQAAGRGLQLLFYSVGIGQISSEVPQNLSASRPQDRQFILSSKKLLLSDSGFYLCAWSVPGGKTQYFGPGTRLLVL.

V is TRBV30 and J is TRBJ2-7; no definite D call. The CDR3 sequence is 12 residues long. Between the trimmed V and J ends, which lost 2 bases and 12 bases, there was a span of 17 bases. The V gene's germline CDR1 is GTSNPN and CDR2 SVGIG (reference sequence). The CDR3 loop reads CAWSNTNTRSYF. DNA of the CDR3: TGTGCCTGGAGTAACACGAACACCCGATCGTACTTC.